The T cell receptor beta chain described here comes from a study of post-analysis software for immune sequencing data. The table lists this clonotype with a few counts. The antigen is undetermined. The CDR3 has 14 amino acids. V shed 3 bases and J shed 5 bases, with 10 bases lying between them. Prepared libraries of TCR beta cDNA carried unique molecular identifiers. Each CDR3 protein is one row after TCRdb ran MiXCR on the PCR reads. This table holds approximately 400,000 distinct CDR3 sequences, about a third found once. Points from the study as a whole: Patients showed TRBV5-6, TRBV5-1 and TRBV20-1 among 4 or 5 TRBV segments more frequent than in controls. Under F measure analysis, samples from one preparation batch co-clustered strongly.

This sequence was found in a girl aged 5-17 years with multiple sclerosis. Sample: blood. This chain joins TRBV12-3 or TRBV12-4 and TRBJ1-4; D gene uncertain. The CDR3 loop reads CASSFLQPNEKLFF. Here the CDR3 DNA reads TGTGCCAGCAGTTTCCTCCAGCCGAATGAAAAACTGTTTTTT.